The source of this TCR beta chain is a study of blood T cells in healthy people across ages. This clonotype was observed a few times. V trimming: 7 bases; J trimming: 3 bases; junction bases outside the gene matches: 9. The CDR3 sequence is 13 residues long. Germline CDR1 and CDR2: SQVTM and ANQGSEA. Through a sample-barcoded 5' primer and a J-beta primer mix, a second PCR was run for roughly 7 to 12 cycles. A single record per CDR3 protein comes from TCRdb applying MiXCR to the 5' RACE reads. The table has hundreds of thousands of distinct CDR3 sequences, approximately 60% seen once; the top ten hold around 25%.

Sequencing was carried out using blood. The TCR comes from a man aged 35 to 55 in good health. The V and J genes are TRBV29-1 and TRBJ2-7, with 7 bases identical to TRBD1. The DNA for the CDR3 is TGCAGCGCAACGGGACAGACAAACTACGAGCAGTACTTC. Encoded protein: CSATGQTNYEQYF.